The 22 T cell receptor beta chains in this list originate from one sample, sequenced in a study of Tregs in tolerant kidney transplant recipients. Measured with immunoSEQ multiplex PCR; TCRdb has only the in-frame clones, and not every one. The sample shows about 23,000 clones, and over 4% sits with its ten largest clones. Recipients received nonmyeloablative bone marrow transplants from related graft donors, with transient mixed chimerism. The specimen was CD4+ T cells from blood (PBMCs), collected 6 months after the transplant. The receptors stem from a human patient who received a combined kidney and bone marrow transplant. Part of the T cells may come from the graft donor.

About this clone itself: The read is 3 residues too short to cover the CDR3 end, so that end is filled in from the germline J gene. This sequence joins TRBV6-2 or TRBV6-3 and TRBJ2-7; TRBD1 matches at 12 bases. Trimming removed 5 bases from V and 5 bases from J; junction bases left unmatched: 4. Germline loops: CDR1 MNHEY, CDR2 SVGEGT. The CDR3 consists of 14 residues. CDR3 DNA, as far as it was read: TGTGCCAGCAGTACCCGGGACAGGGGGCACGAG. As protein: CASSTRDRGHE. The entire CDR3 is CASSTRDRGHEQYF.

About this clone itself: The read ends 3 residues before the CDR3 terminus; that terminus is restored from the germline J gene. J is TRBJ1-5 and V is TRBV29-1, with 10 nucleotides matching TRBD1. This CDR3 spans 14 amino acids. Per the germline V gene, CDR1 is SQVTM and CDR2 is ANQGSEA. Losses at the gene ends were 6 bases for V and 3 bases for J; bases not matched to a gene: 5. CDR3 protein: CSVGDRGVNQPQHF. The CDR3 DNA, read in part, is TGCAGCGTGGGGGACAGGGGTGTCAATCAGCCC.

With respect to this clone: The read stops 3 residues short of the end of the CDR3; the missing end is completed from the germline J gene. The chain is built from TRBV18 and TRBJ1-2; TRBD1 aligns across 10 bases. Germline V gene lookup returns CDR1 KGHSH and CDR2 LQKENI. J was trimmed by 3 bases and V by 5 bases; bases with no gene match: 0. The CDR3 runs 13 residues. CDR3 bases read: TGTGCCAGCTCAGGGACAGGGGACTATGGC. Translated: CASSGTGDYG. In full, the CDR3 reads CASSGTGDYGYTF. The full variable domain, its missing parts supplied by reference TRBV18 and TRBJ1-2, is NAGVMQNPRHLVRRRGQEARLRCSPMKGHSHVYWYRQLPEEGLKFMVYLQKENIIDESGMPKERFSAEFPKEGPSILRIQQVVRGDSAAYFCASSGTGDYGYTFGSGTRLTVV.

Worth noting for this clone: The CDR3 end is not reached by the read, which stops 3 residues before it; the germline J gene fills it in. J is TRBJ2-5 and V is TRBV13; D might be TRBD2 (6 bases). Germline values: CDR1 PRHDT, CDR2 FYEKMQ (reference sequence). V was pared by 2 bases and J by 4 bases, with 17 bases between. The length of the CDR3 is 16 residues. The CDR3 bases that were read are TGTGCCAGCAGCTTATCAGGTTCGGGGGTGAGAGAGACC. Residues: CASSLSGSGVRET. The complete CDR3 reads CASSLSGSGVRETQYF.

CDR3 amino acids: CASSLQGDAFF. CDR3 bases read: TGTGCCAGCTCACTCCAGGGTGAT. This chain uses TRBV18 with TRBJ1-1; TRBD1 might be the D (5 bases). The read terminates 3 residues before the CDR3 end, so the remaining end is supplied by the germline J gene. Germline V lookup: CDR1 KGHSH, CDR2 LQKENI. This CDR3 comprises 11 residues.

A word on this clone: The read ends 3 residues shy of where the CDR3 ends; the end is completed using the germline J gene. This chain connects TRBV18 to TRBJ1-5; D is unresolved. V was shortened by 4 bases and J by 0 bases, with 4 bases between the two germline ends. Germline CDR1 and CDR2: KGHSH and LQKENI. The CDR3 sequence is 13 residues long. The CDR3 spells CASSLSSNQPQHF. The DNA read from the CDR3 is TGTGCCAGCTCACTCAGTAGCAATCAGCCC.

Concerning this clone itself: The sequence runs out 3 residues before the end of the CDR3; the remainder is reconstructed from the germline J gene. The chain has TRBV4-1 and TRBJ1-2; 9 bases align to TRBD1. This CDR3 is built from 16 residues. Germline CDR1 and CDR2: MGHRA and YSYEKL. V lost 3 bases to trimming and J lost 4 bases; unmatched junction nucleotides: 9. CDR3 DNA (partial): TGCGCCAGCAGCCACCCCAGACAGGGGGGGACCTATGGC. The encoded protein is CASSHPRQGGTYG. The CDR3 reads in full as CASSHPRQGGTYGYTF.

On this clone itself: The missing CDR3 end, 3 residues past where the read stops, is filled in from the germline J gene. The J gene is TRBJ1-1, the V gene TRBV6-4; unclear D gene. The CDR3 contains 13 residues. V lost 6 bases to trimming and J lost 3 bases, with 11 bases between them. Germline V CDR1 and CDR2: MRHNA, SNTAGT. CDR3 bases read: TGTGCCAGCAGCCTGACACCTTACACTGAA. Amino acids: CASSLTPYTE. The full CDR3 reads CASSLTPYTEAFF.

In regard to this clone: From the germline J gene comes the end of the CDR3, since the read stops 3 residues before it. The rearrangement uses TRBV11-3 and TRBJ2-4; tentatively, D is TRBD1 or TRBD2 (5 bases each). Germline V gene sequence: CDR1 SGHNT, CDR2 YENEEA. The germline V and J ends were trimmed by 5 bases and 7 bases, with 12 bases remaining between them. The CDR3 is 13 residues long. The CDR3 DNA, read in part, is TGTGCCAGCAGCCGAGGGGAAGGGAACATT. It yields the protein CASSRGEGNI. The CDR3 as a whole reads CASSRGEGNIQYF.

With regard to this clone: The sequence runs out 3 residues before the end of the CDR3; the remainder is reconstructed from the germline J gene. The chain carries TRBV29-1 and TRBJ2-7; 9 bases line up with TRBD1. Trimming cost V 6 bases and J 6 bases; bases outside gene matches: 9. The germline CDR1 and CDR2 sequences are SQVTM and ANQGSEA. This CDR3 contains 13 residues. CDR3 DNA (partial): TGCAGCGTCCGGGGACAGGGAAGATCCGAG. This codes for CSVRGQGRSE. The whole CDR3 region reads CSVRGQGRSEQYF.

A remark on this clone: The read ends 3 residues shy of where the CDR3 ends; the end is completed using the germline J gene. V is TRBV11-3 and J is TRBJ2-5; tentative D call: TRBD1 (6 bases). Trimming removed 1 base from V and 6 bases from J, with 12 bases in between. CDR3 length: 14 amino acids. The germline V gene encodes CDR1 SGHNT and CDR2 YENEEA. The sequenced CDR3 bases are TGTGCCAGCAGCTTAGGAGGGACATTAAAGACC. Translating it yields CASSLGGTLKT. The CDR3, in full, reads CASSLGGTLKTQYF.

On this clone itself: The read gets to within 3 residues of the CDR3 end, and the germline J gene fills in the rest. J is TRBJ1-6 and V is TRBV20-1; D remains unclear. Germline assignment: CDR1 DFQATT and CDR2 SNEGSKA (reference sequence). Trimming took 1 base from V and 5 from J, leaving 15 bases between them. The CDR3 extends over 16 amino acids. CDR3 protein: CSARAPRGPNNSPLHF. CDR3 DNA, as far as it was read: TGCAGTGCTAGAGCCCCACGGGGTCCCAATAATTCACCC.

With respect to this clone: Sequencing ends 3 residues short of the CDR3 end; the germline J gene provides the rest. The chain joins TRBV4-1 to TRBJ2-5; 11 nucleotides line up with TRBD2. Germline V gives CDR1 MGHRA, CDR2 YSYEKL. This CDR3 contains 13 residues. Trimming took 6 bases from V and 5 from J; bases not matched to a gene: 2. The CDR3 DNA, read in part, is TGCGCCAGCAGGGCTAGCGGGAGGGAGACC. It translates to CASRASGRET. The full CDR3 protein is CASRASGRETQYF.

As for this clone: The sequence runs out 3 residues before the end of the CDR3; the remainder is reconstructed from the germline J gene. The chain joins TRBV7-8 to TRBJ1-3; 9 bases map to TRBD1. The ends lost 5 bases at V and 3 bases at J; junction bases unmatched: 5. This CDR3 is built from 15 residues. From germline, CDR1 is SGHVS and CDR2 FQNEAQ. CDR3 DNA (partial): TGTGCCAGCAGCCCGGACAGGGGTTATGGAAACACC. The encoded protein is CASSPDRGYGNT. The CDR3 in its entirety is CASSPDRGYGNTIYF.

The chain's CDR3 is CASSGFPHYEQYF. CDR3 bases read: TGTGCCAGCTCAGGTTTTCCTCATTACGAG. The chain employs TRBV10-3 and TRBJ2-7; no clear D. Read sequence stops 3 residues before the CDR3 end, and the germline J gene provides the missing end. CDR3 length: 13 amino acids. Trimming removed 10 bases at V and 4 bases at J, with 17 bases between. Looked up from germline, CDR1 is ENHRY and CDR2 is SYGVKD.

In the case of this clone: The CDR3 is cut off 3 residues early in the read; its end comes from the germline J gene. This sequence joins TRBV13 and TRBJ2-3; D call uncertain. The CDR3 length is 15 residues. Germline V gives CDR1 PRHDT, CDR2 FYEKMQ (reference sequence). V was trimmed by 1 base and J by 0 bases, leaving 8 bases between them. The sequenced CDR3 bases are TGTGCCAGCAGCTTAGAAGGGTTGAGCACAGATACG. Translating gives CASSLEGLSTDT. The complete CDR3 sequence is CASSLEGLSTDTQYF.

Points on this clone: From the germline J gene comes the end of the CDR3, since the read stops 3 residues before it. The chain is built from TRBV19 and TRBJ1-2, with a tentative D call TRBD1 (6 bases). The V end lost 8 bases, the J end lost 7 bases, and 14 bases lay between the germline ends. Germline V lookup: CDR1 LNHDA, CDR2 SQIVND (reference sequence). This CDR3 spans 12 amino acids. The DNA read from the CDR3 is TGTGCCAGTGGTCTTGGGACATTTGGC. This gives the protein CASGLGTFG. The entire CDR3 sequence reads CASGLGTFGYTF.

As to this clone: The DNA ends 3 residues before the CDR3 does, and the rest of the CDR3 is filled in from the germline J gene. The rearrangement links TRBV6-2 or TRBV6-3 to TRBJ1-5, with 10 bases aligning to TRBD1. The trim removed 4 bases at V and 9 bases at J, leaving 9 bases unmatched. CDR1 is MNHEY, CDR2 SVGEGT, per germline. The CDR3 has 15 amino acids. The DNA read from the CDR3 is TGTGCCAGCAGTTTCCGACAGGGGGCTTGGTGGCCC. Amino acid sequence: CASSFRQGAWWP. The entire CDR3 reads CASSFRQGAWWPQHF.

On this clone: The CDR3 extends 3 residues past the end of the read, so its final part is completed from the germline J gene. This rearrangement joins TRBV7-2 to TRBJ1-1; D call uncertain. V gave up 0 bases and J gave up 5 bases, with 16 bases separating them. This CDR3 contains 16 residues. CDR1 and CDR2 from the germline V gene are SGHTA and FQGNSA. CDR3 sequence reads: CASSLAQVRAGTEAFF. The CDR3 DNA, read in part, is TGTGCCAGCAGCTTAGCGCAGGTTAGGGCGGGGACTGAA.

To note about this clone: The DNA ends 3 residues before the CDR3 does, and the rest of the CDR3 is filled in from the germline J gene. The chain employs TRBV30 and TRBJ2-1, with D perhaps matching TRBD1 (5 bases). Germline V gives CDR1 GTSNPN, CDR2 SVGIG (reference sequence). The CDR3 has 15 residues. V lost 1 base and J 3 bases, leaving 13 bases between the germline ends. The CDR3 is CAWSELDTIYNEQFF. The CDR3 DNA, read in part, is TGTGCCTGGAGTGAACTGGACACGATCTACAATGAG.

As concerns this clone: The read terminates 3 residues before the CDR3 end, so the remaining end is supplied by the germline J gene. The rearrangement links TRBV6-2 or TRBV6-3 to TRBJ2-3; D not resolved. The CDR3 loop spans 13 amino acids. Trimming cost V 4 bases and J 0 bases, with 5 bases left between them. From germline, CDR1 is MNHEY and CDR2 SVGEGT. CDR3 sequence reads: CASSFGSTDTQYF. Incomplete CDR3 DNA: TGTGCCAGCAGTTTCGGGAGCACAGATACG.

Comments on this clone: Coverage ceases 3 residues before the CDR3 finishes, and the germline J gene fills in the end. The chain is built from TRBV5-8 and TRBJ2-1, with a weak D call TRBD2 (6 bases). Trimming cost V 5 bases and J 8 bases, with 20 bases left between them. CDR1 and CDR2 from the germline V gene are SGHTS and YDEGEE. The CDR3 length is 15 residues. This CDR3 is CASRQLAVPFYEQFF. The CDR3 DNA, read in part, is TGTGCCAGCAGGCAACTAGCAGTTCCTTTCTATGAG.